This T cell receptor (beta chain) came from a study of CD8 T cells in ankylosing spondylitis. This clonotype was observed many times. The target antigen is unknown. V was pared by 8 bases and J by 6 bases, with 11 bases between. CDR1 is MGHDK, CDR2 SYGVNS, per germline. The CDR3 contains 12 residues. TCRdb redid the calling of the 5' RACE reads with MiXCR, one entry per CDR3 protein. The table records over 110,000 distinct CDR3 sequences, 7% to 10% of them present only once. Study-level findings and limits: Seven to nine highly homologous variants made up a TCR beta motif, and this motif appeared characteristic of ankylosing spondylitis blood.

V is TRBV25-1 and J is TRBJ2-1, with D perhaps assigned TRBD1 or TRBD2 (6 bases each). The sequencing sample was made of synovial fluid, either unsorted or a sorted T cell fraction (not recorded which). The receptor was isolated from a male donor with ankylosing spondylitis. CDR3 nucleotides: TGTGCCAGCGTAGGGGGGCGCAATGAGCAGTTCTTC. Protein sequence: CASVGGRNEQFF. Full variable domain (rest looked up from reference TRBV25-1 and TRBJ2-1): EADIYQTPRYLVIGTGKKITLECSQTMGHDKMYWYQQDPGMELHLIHYSYGVNSTEKGDLSSESTVSRIRTEHFPLTLESARPSHTSQYLCASVGGRNEQFFGPGTRLTVL.